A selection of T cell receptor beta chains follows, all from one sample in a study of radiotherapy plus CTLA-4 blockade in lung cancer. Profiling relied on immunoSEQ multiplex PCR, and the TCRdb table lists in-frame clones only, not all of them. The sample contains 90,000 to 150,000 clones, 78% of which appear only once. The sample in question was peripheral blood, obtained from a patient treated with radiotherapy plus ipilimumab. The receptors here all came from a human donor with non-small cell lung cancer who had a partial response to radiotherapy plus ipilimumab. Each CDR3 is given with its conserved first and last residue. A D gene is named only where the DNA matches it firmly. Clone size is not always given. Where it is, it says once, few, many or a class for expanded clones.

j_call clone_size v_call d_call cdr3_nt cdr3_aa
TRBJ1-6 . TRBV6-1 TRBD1 TGTGCCAGCAGAGCCGACAGGGGGCAAAATTCACCCCTCCACTTT CASRADRGQNSPLHF
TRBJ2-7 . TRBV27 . TGTGCCAGCAGTTTACGGGGGACTGGTTCCTACGAGCAGTACTTC CASSLRGTGSYEQYF
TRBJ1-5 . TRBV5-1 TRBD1 TGCGCCAGCAGCAAAGAAACAGGGGGGAGTCAGCCCCAGCATTTT CASSKETGGSQPQHF
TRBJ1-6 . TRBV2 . TGTGCCAGCTGTGGGGGGGTGAATTCACCCCTCCACTTT CASCGGVNSPLHF
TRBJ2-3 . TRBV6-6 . TGTGCCAGCAGTTACCCCCGTCGGTCGGGCACAGATACGCAGTATTTT CASSYPRRSGTDTQYF
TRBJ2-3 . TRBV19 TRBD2 TGTGCCAGTAGTATACTAGCGGAGAGTAGGCATACGCAGTATTTT CASSILAESRHTQYF
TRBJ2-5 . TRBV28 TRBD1 TGTGCCAGCAGGGAAACAGGGGGAGGAGGGACCCAGTACTTC CASRETGGGGTQYF
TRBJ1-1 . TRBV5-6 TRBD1 TGTGCCAGCAGCTTAGGGGACAGCAACACTGAAGCTTTCTTT CASSLGDSNTEAFF
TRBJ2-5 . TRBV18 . TGTGCCAGCTCACAGGGGCTACAAGAGACCCAGTACTTC CASSQGLQETQYF
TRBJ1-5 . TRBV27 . TGTGCCAGCAGTGACCAGGGCAATCAGCCCCAGCATTTT CASSDQGNQPQHF
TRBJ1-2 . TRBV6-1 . TGTGCCAGCAGAGTGACAGCTAACTATGGCTACACCTTC CASRVTANYGYTF
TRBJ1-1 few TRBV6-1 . TGTGCCAGCAGTGAAGAGTTGGCAGGCACTGAAGCTTTCTTT CASSEELAGTEAFF
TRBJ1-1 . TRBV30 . TGTGCCTGGAGTGTACTGGGCAGGGGGAACACTGAAGCTTTCTTT CAWSVLGRGNTEAFF
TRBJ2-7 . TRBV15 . TGTGCCACCAGCAGAGATTTATCAGCGGCTGAGCAGTACTTC CATSRDLSAAEQYF
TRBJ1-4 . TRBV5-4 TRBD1 TGTGCCAGCAGTCCAAGGGGGCCCGATGAAAAACTGTTTTTT CASSPRGPDEKLFF
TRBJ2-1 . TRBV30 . TGTGCCTGGAGGAGTAGCGCATCGGGAAATGAGCAGTTCTTC CAWRSSASGNEQFF
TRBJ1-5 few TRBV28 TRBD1 TGTGCCAGCAGTTACCGGGACAGGGGTCATCAGCCCCAGCATTTT CASSYRDRGHQPQHF
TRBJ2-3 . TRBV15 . TGTGCCACCAGCCATGGGCGGGGGCCAGGTCGTAGCACAGATACGCAGTATTTT CATSHGRGPGRSTDTQYF
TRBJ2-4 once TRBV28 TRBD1 TGTGCCAGCAGTACGGGACAGAGGGACATTCAGTACTTC CASSTGQRDIQYF
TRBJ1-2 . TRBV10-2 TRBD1 TGCGCCAGCAGTGTTAATCCCGGGACAGGGTGGAATGGCTACACCTTC CASSVNPGTGWNGYTF
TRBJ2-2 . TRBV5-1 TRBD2 TGCGCCAGCAGCTCGGGGACTAGCATTACCGGGGAGCTGTTTTTT CASSSGTSITGELFF
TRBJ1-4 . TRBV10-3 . TGTGCCATCAGTGGGATTTGGAGTGAAAAACTGTTTTTT CAISGIWSEKLFF
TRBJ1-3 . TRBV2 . TGTGCCAGCAGTGGTTCTGGGGGCTCAAGAAACACCATATATTTT CASSGSGGSRNTIYF
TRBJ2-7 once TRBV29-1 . TGCAGCGTTGTAATAGCCGGAAACGAGCAGTACTTC CSVVIAGNEQYF
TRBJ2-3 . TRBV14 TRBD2 TGTGCCAGCAGCCAAGGTGCAGGACTAGCAACAGATACGCAGTATTTT CASSQGAGLATDTQYF
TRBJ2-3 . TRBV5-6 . TGTGCCAGCAGCCCCGGGTTAGCCGAAACTAGCACAGATACGCAGTATTTT CASSPGLAETSTDTQYF
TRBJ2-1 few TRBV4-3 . TGCGCCAGCAGCCAAGATAATCAGGGTTTCAACTACAATGAGCAGTTCTTC CASSQDNQGFNYNEQFF
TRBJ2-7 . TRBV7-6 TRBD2 TGTGCCAGCAGCTTAGACAGACTAGCGGGATTGAGCGAGCAGTACTTC CASSLDRLAGLSEQYF
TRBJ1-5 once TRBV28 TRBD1 TGTGCCAGCAGTGCTCAGGGGGTACCCTGGTGGGGTCAGCCCCAGCATTTT CASSAQGVPWWGQPQHF
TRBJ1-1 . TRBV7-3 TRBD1 TGTGCCAGCAGCTTAATGGGACAGGGGGTGACTGAAGCTTTCTTT CASSLMGQGVTEAFF
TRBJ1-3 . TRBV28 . TGTGCCAGCGCGCTCCCGGGGGGTGCGAGAAACACCATATATTTT CASALPGGARNTIYF
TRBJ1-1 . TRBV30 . TGTGCCTGGAGTGTACGGGGGGCTGACACTGAAGCTTTCTTT CAWSVRGADTEAFF
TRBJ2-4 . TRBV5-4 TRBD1 TGTGCCAGCAGCCCGTACAGGGGCCCGGGCCTCGCCAAAAACATTCAGTACTTC CASSPYRGPGLAKNIQYF
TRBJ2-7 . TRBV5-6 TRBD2 TGTGCCAGCAGCTGGACTAGCGGGAGCATCTACGAGCAGTACTTC CASSWTSGSIYEQYF
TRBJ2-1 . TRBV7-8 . TGTGCCAGCAGCTTAACTCGCTCCTACAATGAGCAGTTCTTC CASSLTRSYNEQFF
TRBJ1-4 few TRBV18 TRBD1 TGTGCCAGCTCATTGGACAGGGCGGGAAATGAAAAACTGTTTTTT CASSLDRAGNEKLFF
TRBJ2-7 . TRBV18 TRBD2 TGTGCCAGCTCAGCTGGACTAGCGGATACTTACGAGCAGTACTTC CASSAGLADTYEQYF
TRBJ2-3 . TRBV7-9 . TGTGCCAGCAGGCAAGGACTCGACCCCACAGATACGCAGTATTTT CASRQGLDPTDTQYF
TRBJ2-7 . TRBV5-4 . TGTGCCAGCAGCTTGGGGGCAGTAGACTCCTACGAGCAGTACTTC CASSLGAVDSYEQYF